This T cell receptor beta chain was found in a study of radiotherapy plus CTLA-4 blockade in lung cancer. Notes on the study in general: The authors reported that early blood T cell clone dynamics, with interferon-beta, best predicted response. Blood saw expansion of tumor-derived TCR clones after radiotherapy plus ipilimumab.

This clone was detected a few times. Its antigen is currently unknown. There are 15 residues in the CDR3. V lost 3 bases and J lost 4; bases outside the gene matches: 0. CDR1 is SGHNT, CDR2 YENEEA, per germline. Sequenced by immunoSEQ multiplex PCR; TCRdb stores in-frame clones only, minus some. The sample comprises about 68,000 clones, around 79% of which are singletons, and 8% to 10% rests with the top ten. The V call is TRBV11-3, the J call TRBJ2-1; TRBD2 aligns across 13 bases. The receptor's source is a human donor with non-small cell lung cancer who had a complete response to radiotherapy plus ipilimumab. The sample here was peripheral blood, taken from a patient treated with radiotherapy plus ipilimumab. For the CDR3, the DNA is TGTGCCAGCAGCTTGACTAGCGGGAGGTACAATGAGCAGTTCTTC. Amino acid sequence: CASSLTSGRYNEQFF.